Listed below are T cell receptor beta chains from one sample, sequenced in a study of blood T cell repertoires in COVID-19. Method: immunoSEQ multiplex PCR; TCRdb's copy keeps in-frame clones and lacks some. The repertoire holds roughly 260,000 clones, about nine tenths seen once, with 2.2% in the top ten. Sample: peripheral blood. These receptors came from a woman aged 45-65 years who had recovered from COVID-19. CDR3s include the opening cysteine and the closing phenylalanine or tryptophan. A D gene is named only where the DNA matches it firmly.

TRBV5-5	TRBJ1-2	NA	TGTGCCAGCAGCGGAACAGGCTTTTCAGCTAACTATGGCTACACCTTC	CASSGTGFSANYGYTF
TRBV10-1	TRBJ1-6	TRBD1	TGCGCCAGCCGGCGTCCGGGACAGGGTAATTCACCCCTCCACTTT	CASRRPGQGNSPLHF
TRBV29-1	TRBJ1-2	NA	TGCAGCGTGCTTACCAGGGATTACAACTATGGCTACACCTTC	CSVLTRDYNYGYTF
TRBV6-5	TRBJ2-7	TRBD2	TGTGCCAGCAAGCTAGCGGGATTAAACGAGCAGTACTTC	CASKLAGLNEQYF
TRBV9	TRBJ1-1	NA	TGTGCCAGCAGCGTCGACAGTCAGAACACTGAAGCTTTCTTT	CASSVDSQNTEAFF
TRBV28	TRBJ2-5	NA	TGTGCCAGCAGTTTTGCAGGTTTAACCCAAGAGACCCAGTACTTC	CASSFAGLTQETQYF
TRBV5-8	TRBJ1-2	NA	TGTGCCAGCGTTCCGTTCTTGCGGACTCCCAGTGGCTACACCTTC	CASVPFLRTPSGYTF
TRBV6-2/TRBV6-3	TRBJ1-2	TRBD1	TGTGCCAGCAGTACAGGGGGCTATGGCTACACCTTC	CASSTGGYGYTF
TRBV9	TRBJ2-7	TRBD2	TGTGCCAGCAGCGTAGGGACTAGCAGCTCCTACGAGCAGTACTTC	CASSVGTSSSYEQYF
TRBV15	TRBJ2-7	TRBD1	TGTGCCACCAGCAGAGATAGGACAGGGCCCGAGCAGTACTTC	CATSRDRTGPEQYF
TRBV6-5	TRBJ2-6	NA	TGTGCCAGCAGTTTCCCGGGACAAAGAGCCAACGTCCTGACTTTC	CASSFPGQRANVLTF
TRBV29-1	TRBJ2-7	NA	TGCAGCGTTGGGTACACCTCCTACGAGCAGTACTTC	CSVGYTSYEQYF
TRBV11-2	TRBJ2-7	NA	TGTGCCAGCAGCCCCGGACCCCGGGGCGAGCAGTACTTC	CASSPGPRGEQYF
TRBV6-1	TRBJ1-1	TRBD1	TGTGCCAGCAGTGATACAGGGGTCACTGAAGCTTTCTTT	CASSDTGVTEAFF
TRBV1	TRBJ2-1	NA	TGCACCAGCAGCTTCTTCCAGGCGGGCTACAATGAGCAGTTCTTC	CTSSFFQAGYNEQFF